This record concerns one TCR beta chain sequence. Its antigen is as yet unknown. Those donating, healthy Caucasian individuals from Russia, were aged 6 to 90. With 4 bases clipped from V and 4 bases from J, the junction kept 4 bases outside the gene matches. The CDR3 has 15 amino acids. Germline V lookup: CDR1 SGHTA, CDR2 FQGNSA. This record belongs to a study of blood T cells in healthy people across ages. Whole-study results and caveats: Conclusively comparing naive with antigen-experienced cells was impossible with unsorted PBMCs.

A sample-barcoded 5' primer and a J-beta primer mix were used in a second PCR of roughly 6 to 11 cycles. One entry per CDR3 protein, called by TCRdb with MiXCR from the 5' RACE reads. In the table there are 1.2 million to 1.5 million distinct CDR3 sequences, roughly 59% of which are singletons. The sequenced sample was blood. The chain couples TRBV7-2 to TRBJ1-5; 10 bases line up with TRBD1. This clonotype was sampled from a man between 18 and 29 years old in good health. CDR3: CASSSRDRGNQPQHF. CDR3 nucleotide sequence: TGTGCCAGCAGCTCCCGGGACAGGGGTAATCAGCCCCAGCATTTT. The variable domain in full, completed from reference TRBV7-2 and TRBJ1-5, reads GAGVSQSPSNKVTEKGKDVELRCDPISGHTALYWYRQSLGQGLEFLIYFQGNSAPDKSGLPSDRFSAERTGGSVSTLTIQRTQQEDSAVYLCASSSRDRGNQPQHFGDGTRLSIL.